This T cell receptor (beta chain) was captured in a study of identical twins. MiXCR, run by TCRdb on the 5' RACE reads, gives a single entry per CDR3 protein. Here the sample spans 1.5 million or so distinct CDR3 sequences, less than 35% being singletons. This clonotype has a handful of counts. The target antigen is unknown. The CDR3 spans 14 residues. The V gene end was trimmed by 4 bases and the J gene end by 8 bases; junction bases not matched to a gene: 6. Germline values: CDR1 SGHRS, CDR2 YFSETQ. General study results and limits: It was possible that invariant MAIT and iNKT cells partly confounded the zero-insertion analyses. Insertions ran lower in abundant cord blood beta clonotypes, though not in memory repertoires.

This chain uses TRBV5-1 with TRBJ2-1; 10 bases are shared with TRBD2. The TCR comes from a newborn girl in good health. Sequencing used cord blood. The chain's CDR3 is CASSPSGTSDEQFF. The CDR3 DNA reads as TGCGCCAGCAGCCCCTCCGGGACTAGCGATGAGCAGTTCTTC.